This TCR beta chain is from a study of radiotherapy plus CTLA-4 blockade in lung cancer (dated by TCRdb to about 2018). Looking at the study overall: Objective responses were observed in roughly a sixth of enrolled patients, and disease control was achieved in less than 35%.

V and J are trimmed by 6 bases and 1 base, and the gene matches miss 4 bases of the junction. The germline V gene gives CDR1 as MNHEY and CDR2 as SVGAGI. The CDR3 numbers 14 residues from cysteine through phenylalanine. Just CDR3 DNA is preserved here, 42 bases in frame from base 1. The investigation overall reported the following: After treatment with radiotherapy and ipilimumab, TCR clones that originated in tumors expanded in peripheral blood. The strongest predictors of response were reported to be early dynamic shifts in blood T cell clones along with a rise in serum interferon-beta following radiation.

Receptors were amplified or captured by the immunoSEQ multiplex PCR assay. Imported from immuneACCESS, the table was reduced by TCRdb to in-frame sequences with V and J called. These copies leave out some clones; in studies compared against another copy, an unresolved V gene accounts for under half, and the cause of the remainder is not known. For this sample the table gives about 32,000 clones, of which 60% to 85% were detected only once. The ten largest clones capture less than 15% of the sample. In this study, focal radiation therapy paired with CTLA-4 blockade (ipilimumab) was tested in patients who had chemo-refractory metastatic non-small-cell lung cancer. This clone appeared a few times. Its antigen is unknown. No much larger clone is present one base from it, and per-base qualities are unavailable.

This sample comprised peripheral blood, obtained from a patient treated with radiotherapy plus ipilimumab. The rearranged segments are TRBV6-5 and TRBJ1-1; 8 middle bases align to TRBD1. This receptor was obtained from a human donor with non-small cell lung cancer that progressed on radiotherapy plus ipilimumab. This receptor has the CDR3 CASSWDRKNTEAFF. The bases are TGTGCCAGCAGCTGGGACAGGAAGAACACTGAAGCTTTCTTT.